This entry lists 25 T cell receptor beta chains sequenced from one sample in a study of T cells in localized non-small cell lung cancer. Sequencing was performed with immunoSEQ multiplex PCR; in TCRdb, only in-frame clones are kept and a portion is missing. The sample includes approximately 150,000 clones, roughly 90% of them seen just once. This material consisted of peripheral blood, taken before any cancer treatment. These receptors all come from a female donor of 60 years or more with stage I lung adenocarcinoma.

This chain joins TRBV29-1 and TRBJ2-7; 8 bases match TRBD2. V shed 6 bases and J 0 bases; nucleotides not matched to a gene: 10. This CDR3 spans 15 amino acids. Germline assignment: CDR1 SQVTM and CDR2 ANQGSEA. CDR3 sequence (DNA): TGCAGCGTGTCCGGGACTAGTTCTTACTCCTACGAGCAGTACTTC. Translated: CSVSGTSSYSYEQYF.

The CDR3 loop reads CASSLQTGRPGANVLTF. The CDR3 DNA reads TGTGCCAGCAGCTTACAAACAGGTCGCCCTGGGGCCAACGTCCTGACTTTC. The gene calls are TRBV5-6 and TRBJ2-6; D possibly corresponds to TRBD1 (5 bases). Germline V lookup: CDR1 SGHDT, CDR2 YYEEEE. V was clipped by 2 bases and J by 2 bases, with 14 bases between them. The CDR3 is 17 residues long.

V gene TRBV29-1 combines with J gene TRBJ2-3; 14 bases align to TRBD2. The junction had 13 bases not matched to a gene; V was cut back by 3 bases and J by 14 bases. The length of the CDR3 is 15 residues. Germline assignment: CDR1 SQVTM and CDR2 ANQGSEA. The CDR3 DNA is TGCAGCGTTGAGGGTACCGGGACTAGCGGGAGTAAGCCGTATTTT. It encodes CSVEGTGTSGSKPYF.

This clone is a singleton in its sample. J is TRBJ1-3 and V is TRBV30; 7 nucleotides line up with TRBD1. J was trimmed by 2 bases and V by 0 bases; bases with no gene match: 7. The CDR3 runs to 16 residues. The germline gives CDR1 GTSNPN, CDR2 SVGIG (reference sequence). The CDR3, as DNA: TGTGCCTGGAGTGTACTTGGCAGGGGGGCTGGAAACACCATATATTTT. Its translation: CAWSVLGRGAGNTIYF.

The chain has TRBV7-2 and TRBJ1-4; D is perhaps TRBD1 (5 bases). V shed 6 bases and J shed 0 bases, with 11 bases lying between them. The length of the CDR3 is 15 residues. The germline V gene encodes CDR1 SGHTA and CDR2 FQGNSA. In nucleotides, the CDR3 is TGTGCCAGCAGAGGGACTATTGCAACTAATGAAAAACTGTTTTTT. Translation gives CASRGTIATNEKLFF.

This clone was picked up a small number of times. A junction boundary mismatches the germline segment, possibly from a read error. This chain links TRBV9 with TRBJ1-1; no reliable D call. The CDR3 totals 8 residues. Germline V lookup: CDR1 SGDLS, CDR2 YYNGEE. This CDR3 is CASRRQKF. DNA for the CDR3: TGTGCCAGCAGGCGCCAAAAGTTT.

V is TRBV28 and J is TRBJ2-3; either TRBD1 or TRBD2 may fit D (5 bases each). V was shortened by 6 bases and J by 5 bases, with 18 bases between the two germline ends. Germline lookup yields CDR1 MDHEN and CDR2 SYDVKM. The CDR3 runs to 15 residues. CDR3 loop: CASRPGARAEDTQYF. CDR3 sequence (DNA): TGTGCCAGCAGGCCCGGGGCCAGGGCGGAAGATACGCAGTATTTT. The full variable domain, with the rest looked up from reference TRBV28 and TRBJ2-3, is DVKVTQSSRYLVKRTGEKVFLECVQDMDHENMFWYRQDPGLGLRLIYFSYDVKMKEKGDIPEGYSVSREKKERFSLILESASTNQTSMYLCASRPGARAEDTQYFGPGTRLTVL.

The rearrangement joins TRBV7-2 to TRBJ2-3; D unclear. The CDR3 spans 14 residues. V was cut by 1 base and J by 2 bases, with 7 bases left in between. Germline-derived CDR1 and CDR2 are SGHTA and FQGNSA. This CDR3 is CASSLGSLTDTQYF. For the CDR3, the DNA is TGTGCCAGCAGCTTAGGCTCTCTCACAGATACGCAGTATTTT.

The genes are TRBV5-1 and TRBJ2-7, with 10 bases matching TRBD1. With V trimmed by 4 bases and J by 6 bases, 10 bases remained unmatched. The germline gives CDR1 SGHRS, CDR2 YFSETQ. The length of the CDR3 is 15 residues. CDR3 loop: CASSLPGQGRFEQYF. The DNA of the CDR3 is TGCGCCAGCAGCCTCCCGGGACAGGGGCGGTTCGAGCAGTACTTC.

This clone was detected a few times. The chain recombines TRBV10-2 with TRBJ2-1, with TRBD2 matching 7 bases. V shed 4 bases and J 4 bases; nucleotides not matched to a gene: 13. From germline, CDR1 is WSHSY and CDR2 SAAADI. The CDR3 covers 17 residues. CDR3: CASSAREAGQMYNEQFF. The CDR3, as DNA: TGCGCCAGCAGTGCCCGGGAGGCGGGTCAAATGTACAATGAGCAGTTCTTC.

This clone was picked up one time. This chain uses TRBV6-5 with TRBJ2-3, with D unclear. The CDR3 has 15 residues. Germline-derived CDR1 and CDR2 are MNHEY and SVGAGI. Trimming left V 0 bases short and J 1 base short, with 8 bases between. In DNA form, the CDR3 reads TGTGCCAGCAGTTACTCCCCCGGCCGCACAGATACGCAGTATTTT. Residues: CASSYSPGRTDTQYF.

The chain employs TRBV5-1 and TRBJ1-1; D gene unclear. This CDR3 region has 15 residues. CDR1 and CDR2 from the germline V gene are SGHRS and YFSETQ. V was shortened by 0 bases and J by 3 bases, with 12 bases between the two germline ends. DNA of the CDR3: TGCGCCAGCAGCTTGGCCCCGGGGAGGGACACTGAAGCTTTCTTT. It is translated as CASSLAPGRDTEAFF.

This clone was counted a single time. This rearrangement joins TRBV6-1 to TRBJ1-2; a possible D gene is TRBD1 (5 bases). With 0 bases removed from V and 6 bases from J, the gap between germline ends came to 17 bases. The CDR3 covers 16 residues. Germline CDR1 reads MNHNS; CDR2 reads SASEGT. Written as DNA, the CDR3 is TGTGCCAGCAGTGAAGCAGGAGCAGGGAGTTGGGATGGCTACACCTTC. Protein sequence: CASSEAGAGSWDGYTF.

The chain uses TRBV28 and TRBJ2-1, with a possible D match to TRBD2 (5 bases). With 2 bases removed from V and 8 bases from J, the gap between germline ends came to 10 bases. Germline V gives CDR1 MDHEN, CDR2 SYDVKM. The length of the CDR3 is 13 residues. CDR3 sequence reads: CASSLRTSHEQFF. Written as DNA, the CDR3 is TGTGCCAGCAGTTTAAGGACTTCCCATGAGCAGTTCTTC.

V usage is TRBV28 and J usage is TRBJ1-5; a possible D gene is TRBD1 (6 bases). The CDR3 is 17 residues long. Germline CDR1 MDHEN, CDR2 SYDVKM. V shed 2 bases and J shed 3 bases, with 17 bases lying between them. CDR3: CASSLVGGGPLNQPQHF. The CDR3 bases are TGTGCCAGCAGTTTAGTCGGGGGCGGCCCCCTCAATCAGCCCCAGCATTTT.

This chain links TRBV2 with TRBJ1-1; 7 nucleotides agree with TRBD1. With V trimmed by 4 bases and J by 4 bases, 9 bases remained unmatched. Germline values: CDR1 SNHLY, CDR2 FYNNEI. The CDR3 extends over 15 amino acids. Written as DNA, the CDR3 is TGTGCCAGCAGTGGTAACAGGGGAGGAGGCACTGAAGCTTTCTTT. This gives the protein CASSGNRGGGTEAFF.

On this clone itself: One end of the junction does not line up with germline, which may come from a read error. The rearrangement links TRBV5-6 to TRBJ1-2; TRBD1 matches at 10 bases. Germline V gives CDR1 SGHDT, CDR2 YYEEEE. The CDR3 has 14 amino acids. CDR3 sequence: CASTLGQGIYGYTF. The CDR3 coding sequence is TGTGCCAGCACCTTGGGACAGGGGATCTATGGCTACACCTTC.

The chain couples TRBV11-1 to TRBJ2-1; no clear D. The CDR3 length is 15 residues. Germline V gene lookup returns CDR1 SGHAT and CDR2 FQDESV (reference sequence). V was shortened by 1 base and J by 3 bases, with 10 bases between the two germline ends. CDR3 sequence (DNA): TGTGCCAGCAGCTTAGAAAGGGCCGGCTACAATGAGCAGTTCTTC. This codes for CASSLERAGYNEQFF. The full variable domain, rest sourced from reference TRBV11-1 and TRBJ2-1, is EAEVAQSPRYKITEKSQAVAFWCDPISGHATLYWYRQILGQGPELLVQFQDESVVDDSQLPKDRFSAERLKGVDSTLKIQPAELGDSAMYLCASSLERAGYNEQFFGPGTRLTVL.

J is TRBJ2-1 and V is TRBV7-7, with D perhaps assigned TRBD1 or TRBD2 (5 bases each). This CDR3 comprises 13 residues. Trimming took 3 bases from V and 10 from J, leaving 13 bases between them. Germline assignment: CDR1 SSHAT and CDR2 FNYEAQ (reference sequence). This CDR3 is CASSFFGDREQFF. The CDR3 DNA is TGTGCCAGCAGCTTTTTCGGGGACCGGGAGCAGTTCTTC.

The chain carries TRBV4-2 and TRBJ1-4; the match to TRBD1 covers 10 bases. This CDR3 is 18 amino acids long. The V and J ends lost 2 bases and 7 bases, in that order; junction bases with no gene match: 13. Germline V lookup: CDR1 LGHNA, CDR2 YNFKEQ. CDR3 nucleotides: TGTGCCAGCAGCCAACTATCCCCGGGACAGGGGAGAGGTGAAAAACTGTTTTTT. It translates to CASSQLSPGQGRGEKLFF.

The CDR3 here is CASSIRGKNEQYF. The DNA of the CDR3 is TGTGCCAGTAGTATCAGGGGGAAGAACGAGCAGTACTTC. The chain has TRBV19 and TRBJ2-7; 7 nucleotides align to TRBD1. CDR1 and CDR2 (germline): LNHDA, SQIVND (reference sequence). Trimming took 3 bases from V and 5 from J; bases not matched to a gene: 4. CDR3 length: 13 amino acids.

The chain uses TRBV30 and TRBJ2-5; D is uncertain. The J call is in doubt because the DNA end fits TRBJ2-7 better. This CDR3 comprises 15 residues. Germline CDR1 GTSNPN, CDR2 SVGIG (reference sequence). DNA of the CDR3: TGTGCCTGGAGTGTACGGCGTCCCACCACCTACGAGCAGTACTTC. Protein: CAWSVRRPTTYEQYF.

The CDR3 region has the DNA TGTGCCACCAGCAGAGAAGGGGTCACTGAAGCTTTCTTT. It yields the protein CATSREGVTEAFF. The J gene is TRBJ1-1, the V gene TRBV15, with a weak D call TRBD1 (5 bases). The V gene lost 0 bases and the J gene lost 4 bases, with 6 bases spanning the gap. Germline CDR1 reads LNHNV; CDR2 reads YYDKDF (reference sequence). The CDR3 runs 13 residues.

The rearrangement links TRBV25-1 to TRBJ2-1, with TRBD2 as a possible D gene (6 bases). This CDR3 spans 15 amino acids. Germline V gives CDR1 MGHDK, CDR2 SYGVNS. V lost 5 bases and J 9 bases, leaving 20 bases between the germline ends. DNA for the CDR3: TGTGCCAGCAGTTTAGCGGTAATCTCAGCCAGTGAGCAGTTCTTC. It encodes CASSLAVISASEQFF.

The CDR3 nucleotides are TGTGCCAGCAGTCACCACCCCCCACCCTACGAGCAGTACTTC. Protein: CASSHHPPPYEQYF. The gene calls are TRBV5-8 and TRBJ2-7; no definite D call. The CDR3 length is 14 residues. CDR1 and CDR2 (germline): SGHTS, YDEGEE. Trimming left V 5 bases short and J 2 bases short, with 14 bases between.